The present entry profiles one TCR beta chain with its context. The sample is drawn from a study of blood T cell repertoires in COVID-19. V was pared by 6 bases and J by 5 bases, with 6 bases of the junction left unmatched. From germline, CDR1 is SGHRS and CDR2 YFSETQ. The CDR3 covers 13 residues. Generated by immunoSEQ multiplex PCR, the TCRdb table keeps only in-frame clones and is missing some. The sample lists around 220,000 clones; approximately 84% were seen once. The chain uses TRBV5-1 and TRBJ2-7, with 9 bases that match TRBD1. This clonotype was obtained from a woman aged 80 or over with COVID-19, enrolled during active disease. Sequenced: peripheral blood. The CDR3 DNA reads TGCGCCAGCACAGGGGACAGGGTCCACGAGCAGTACTTC. This sequence encodes CASTGDRVHEQYF.